The 10 T cell receptor beta chains in this list originate from one sample, sequenced in a study of patients and donors after allogeneic stem cell transplantation. TCRdb reprocessed the RT-PCR reads with MiXCR, giving one entry per CDR3 protein. The data contain 800,000 to 1,000,000 distinct CDR3 sequences, under 20% of them singletons. Input material: blood, either unsorted or a sorted T cell fraction (not recorded which). The receptor source for this set is a human donor who was either an allogeneic HSCT recipient or a stem cell or donor lymphocyte infusion donor (not recorded which). It is not recorded whose cells these are; they may come from a transplant donor.

The table lists this clonotype with a few counts. The chain couples TRBV20-1 to TRBJ2-7, with TRBD1 identical over 11 bases. The CDR3 sequence is 14 residues long. Per the germline V gene, CDR1 is DFQATT and CDR2 is SNEGSKA (reference sequence). The V segment lost 2 bases and the J segment 6 bases; nucleotides outside the gene matches: 6. The CDR3 spells CSARNGQGAVEQYF. CDR3 DNA: TGCAGTGCTAGAAATGGACAGGGGGCGGTCGAGCAGTACTTC.

The V call is TRBV4-3, the J call TRBJ2-5; unclear D gene. Between the trimmed V and J ends, which lost 0 bases and 3 bases, there was a span of 5 bases. Germline CDR1 is LGHNA and CDR2 is YSLEER. This CDR3 is 13 amino acids long. CDR3 nucleotides: TGCGCCAGCAGCCAAGACGAGGAAGAGACCCAGTACTTC. It codes for CASSQDEEETQYF.

The gene calls are TRBV7-9 and TRBJ1-6, with D uncertain. Germline V CDR1 and CDR2: SEHNR, FQNEAQ (reference sequence). This CDR3 is built from 13 residues. With 1 base removed from V and 10 bases from J, the gap between germline ends came to 8 bases. CDR3 residues: CASSLEELSPLHF. The CDR3, as DNA: TGTGCCAGCAGCTTAGAGGAGTTATCACCCCTCCACTTT.

The V gene is TRBV29-1, the J gene TRBJ1-2; D is unclear. Trimming took off 4 bases at V and 4 bases at J, with 10 bases between the two ends. The germline V gene encodes CDR1 SQVTM and CDR2 ANQGSEA. The CDR3 covers 12 residues. The CDR3 DNA is TGCAGCGTTGGAGCCCTCTCCTATGGCTACACCTTC. It is translated as CSVGALSYGYTF. Full variable domain (remainder filled in from reference TRBV29-1 and TRBJ1-2): SAVISQKPSRDICQRGTSLTIQCQVDSQVTMMFWYRQQPGQSLTLIATANQGSEATYESGFVIDKFPISRPNLTFSTLTVSNMSPEDSSIYLCSVGALSYGYTFGSGTRLTVV.

The rearrangement joins TRBV6-2 or TRBV6-3 to TRBJ2-3; D is possibly TRBD1 (5 bases). The CDR3 sequence is 15 residues long. Per germline, CDR1 MNHEY and CDR2 SVGEGT. V dropped 2 bases and J dropped 4 bases, with 13 bases sitting between them. The CDR3 nucleotides read TGTGCCAGCAGTTACCTTGGCCAGGGCTCAGATACGCAGTATTTT. Its protein is CASSYLGQGSDTQYF.

The chain recombines TRBV7-2 with TRBJ1-5; D gene uncertain. V was cut by 1 base and J by 2 bases, with 12 bases left in between. In germline, CDR1 is SGHTA, CDR2 FQGNSA. The CDR3 is 16 amino acids. Here the CDR3 reads CASSLGSPGGNQPQHF. The CDR3 DNA sequence: TGTGCCAGCAGCTTAGGGTCCCCAGGAGGCAATCAGCCCCAGCATTTT.

This clonotype has more than one count but fewer than ten. The chain uses TRBV18 and TRBJ1-5; unclear D gene. The CDR3 has 15 amino acids. V was cut by 2 bases and J by 5 bases, with 13 bases left in between. CDR1 and CDR2 from the germline V gene are KGHSH and LQKENI. The CDR3 loop is CASSPDISRDQPQHF. CDR3 sequence (DNA): TGTGCCAGCTCACCAGATATTTCTCGCGATCAGCCCCAGCATTTT.

The chain combines TRBV20-1 with TRBJ2-5; maybe TRBD1 (5 bases). Germline values: CDR1 DFQATT, CDR2 SNEGSKA (reference sequence). The CDR3 sequence is 15 residues long. Trimming took off 5 bases at V and 0 bases at J, with 16 bases between the two ends. The CDR3 sequence is CSASPRQSHQETQYF. The DNA for the CDR3 is TGCAGTGCTTCACCCAGACAGAGCCACCAAGAGACCCAGTACTTC.

As for this clonotype: A much larger clonotype is one base distant, so this may be a read error. The chain recombines TRBV6-1 with TRBJ2-2; D may be TRBD1 (6 bases). The CDR3 is 14 residues long. Germline V gene sequence: CDR1 MNHNS, CDR2 SASEGT. V lost 7 bases to trimming and J lost 0 bases, with 9 bases between them. The CDR3 nucleotides read TGTGCCAGCACCCGGACAGCGAACACCGGGGAGCTGTTTTTT. Protein product: CASTRTANTGELFF.

In its sample, this clonotype was seen a few times. In DNA form, the CDR3 reads TGTGCCAGCATCAAAAGTACCGGGACAAGGGGGGAGCAGTACTTC. Its protein is CASIKSTGTRGEQYF. The chain couples TRBV28 to TRBJ2-7; D possibly corresponds to TRBD1 (6 bases). The CDR3 spans 15 residues. CDR1 MDHEN and CDR2 SYDVKM come from the germline V gene. Trimming cost V 7 bases and J 7 bases, with 23 bases left between them.